Sequencing of this T cell receptor (beta chain) was carried out in a study of blood T cell repertoires in COVID-19. Overall study context: The United States, Italy and Spain provided the acute and convalescent COVID-19 samples. Sources were T cells, B-cell-depleted T cells, or PBMCs; the material itself was cDNA or gDNA.

The V gene lost 6 bases and the J gene lost 2 bases, with 15 bases spanning the gap. This CDR3 spans 15 amino acids. CDR1 and CDR2 (germline): SGHDT, YYEEEE. Libraries were prepared by immunoSEQ multiplex PCR; TCRdb keeps only in-frame clonotypes and omits some of them. Here the sample spans approximately 90,000 clones, around 86% being singletons. A single count supports this clone. This TCR derives from a woman in her 70s with acute or convalescent COVID-19. Sequenced sample: peripheral blood. The chain recombines TRBV5-6 with TRBJ2-4, with a tentative D call TRBD2 (6 bases). CDR3 residues: CASNWGTLTKNIQYF. The CDR3 coding sequence is TGTGCCAGCAACTGGGGGACTCTAACCAAAAACATTCAGTACTTC.